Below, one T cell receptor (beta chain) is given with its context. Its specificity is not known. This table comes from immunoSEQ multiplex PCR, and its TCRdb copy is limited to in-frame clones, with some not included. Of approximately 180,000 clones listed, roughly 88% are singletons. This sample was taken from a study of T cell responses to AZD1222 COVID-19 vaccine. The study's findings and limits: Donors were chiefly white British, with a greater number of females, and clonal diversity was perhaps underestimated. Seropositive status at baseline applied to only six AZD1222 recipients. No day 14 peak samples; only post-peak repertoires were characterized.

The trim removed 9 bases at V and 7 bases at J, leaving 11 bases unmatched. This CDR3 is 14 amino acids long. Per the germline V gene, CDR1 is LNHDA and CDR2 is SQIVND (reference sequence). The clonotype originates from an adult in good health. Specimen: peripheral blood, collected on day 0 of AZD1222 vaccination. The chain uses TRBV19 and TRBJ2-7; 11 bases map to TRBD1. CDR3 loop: CASTRDRGAREQYF. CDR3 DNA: TGTGCCAGCACTAGGGACAGGGGGGCACGGGAGCAGTACTTC. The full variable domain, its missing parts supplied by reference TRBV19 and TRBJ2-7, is DGGITQSPKYLFRKEGQNVTLSCEQNLNHDAMYWYRQDPGQGLRLIYYSQIVNDFQKGDIAEGYSVSREKKESFPLTVTSAQKNPTAFYLCASTRDRGAREQYFGPGTRLTVT.